The rows below give T cell receptor beta chains drawn from one sample of a study of early T cells in non-severe SARS-CoV-2 infection. TCRdb redid the calling of the 5' RACE reads with MiXCR, one entry per CDR3 protein. The sample lists around 61,000 distinct CDR3 sequences, approximately 10% occurring once. The material sequenced was whole blood. The receptors originated from an adult who was a healthcare worker with PCR-confirmed SARS-CoV-2 infection or an uninfected control (not recorded which). CDR3s include the opening cysteine and the closing phenylalanine or tryptophan. A D gene is named only where the DNA matches it firmly. The size entry is marked missing in some rows and otherwise reads once, few, many or a size class.

size | J | V | D | DNA | CDR3
many | TRBJ2-5 | TRBV25-1 | . | TGTGCCAGCAGTGATTGGGGCAGCCAAGAGACCCAGTACTTC | CASSDWGSQETQYF
many | TRBJ2-7 | TRBV7-3 | . | TGTGCCAGCAGCTCGGACAGTCTTCGGGAGCAGTACTTC | CASSSDSLREQYF
. | TRBJ2-3 | TRBV6-2/TRBV6-3 | TRBD1 | TGTGCCAGCAGCCTCAGGGACAGGGGGCAGAGGCCGGGGGAGCAGTATTTT | CASSLRDRGQRPGEQYF
many | TRBJ2-3 | TRBV10-2 | TRBD2 | TGCGCCAGCAAAACAGCGGGAGGGTCAGATACGCAGTATTTT | CASKTAGGSDTQYF
many | TRBJ2-2 | TRBV12-3/TRBV12-4 | . | TGTGCCAGCAGTCCCCGAGGAGGGGTAAACACCGGGGAGCTGTTTTTT | CASSPRGGVNTGELFF
few | TRBJ2-3 | TRBV18 | . | TGTGCCAGCTCAAAAGACCGGGCTACGCAGTATTTT | CASSKDRATQYF
many | TRBJ2-7 | TRBV9 | TRBD2 | TGTGCCAGCAGCGTATGGGCTAGCGGAACCTACGAGCAGTACTTC | CASSVWASGTYEQYF
few | TRBJ1-2 | TRBV30 | . | TGTGCCTGGAGTTTAACAGTCGCGTCTGGCTACACCTTC | CAWSLTVASGYTF
. | TRBJ2-1 | TRBV7-3 | TRBD2 | TGTGCCAGCAGCTCTAGCGGGGGGAGATACAATGAGCAGTTCTTC | CASSSSGGRYNEQFF
many | TRBJ2-1 | TRBV11-2 | TRBD2 | TGTGCCAGCAGCTTTGGGATAGCGGGAAATGAGCAGTTCTTC | CASSFGIAGNEQFF
few | TRBJ2-3 | TRBV5-1 | TRBD2 | TGCGCCAGCAGCCACGGACTAGCGGGAGATGATACGCAGTATTTT | CASSHGLAGDDTQYF
. | TRBJ2-1 | TRBV5-1 | . | TGCGCCAGCACCCCGGGACCCAGGGGACCTAATGAGCAGTTCTTC | CASTPGPRGPNEQFF
. | TRBJ2-3 | TRBV5-1 | TRBD2 | TGCGCCAGCACAGCGGGACGCGCGTCGCAGTATTTT | CASTAGRASQYF
. | TRBJ2-1 | TRBV7-3 | . | TGTGCCAGCAGCTTTAATCGAAACAATGAGCAGTTCTTC | CASSFNRNNEQFF
. | TRBJ2-7 | TRBV12-3/TRBV12-4 | . | TGTGCCAGCAGCTCGGGACTCCGTAGCTCCTACGAGCAGTACTTC | CASSSGLRSSYEQYF
few | TRBJ2-5 | TRBV18 | TRBD1 | TGTGCCAGCTCACCAGGGACAGGACCGTACCAAGAGACCCAGTACTTC | CASSPGTGPYQETQYF
many | TRBJ1-1 | TRBV6-5 | . | TGTGCCAGCAGATATCCAGGGAGCACTGAAGCTTTCTTT | CASRYPGSTEAFF
many | TRBJ2-7 | TRBV29-1 | TRBD2 | TGCAGCGTTAGACTAGCGTACGAGCAGTACTTC | CSVRLAYEQYF
few | TRBJ1-5 | TRBV18 | TRBD1 | TGTGCCAGCTCAGAAGGACAGGCGGGCAATCAGCCCCAGCATTTT | CASSEGQAGNQPQHF
many | TRBJ1-4 | TRBV5-1 | . | TGCGCCAGCAGCTTGGGGAACCCGGGGCGCGGTGAAAAACTGTTTTTT | CASSLGNPGRGEKLFF
few | TRBJ1-2 | TRBV6-5 | . | TGTGCTCTGGAAGGCTACACCTTC | CALEGYTF
few | TRBJ1-6 | TRBV7-9 | TRBD1 | TGTGCCAGCAGGCCTACAGGGGATTCACCCCTCCACTTT | CASRPTGDSPLHF
many | TRBJ1-6 | TRBV5-1 | . | TGCGCCAGCAGCTTGGGGGTCGGATATAATTCACCCCTCCACTTT | CASSLGVGYNSPLHF
. | TRBJ2-3 | TRBV7-3 | TRBD1 | TGTGCCAGCAGCCTGGGGACAGATCCAGATACGCAGTATTTT | CASSLGTDPDTQYF
. | TRBJ2-7 | TRBV18 | . | TGTGCCAGCTCCCTCGTAGGGGGCTACGAGCAGTACTTC | CASSLVGGYEQYF
. | TRBJ2-2 | TRBV2 | TRBD2 | TGTGCCAGCAGTGTGAAAATGGGGCGGGAGTCCGGGGAGCTGTTTTTT | CASSVKMGRESGELFF
. | TRBJ2-3 | TRBV19 | . | TGTGCCAGTATTGGGGGAGGACACCCAAGCACAGATACGCAGTATTTT | CASIGGGHPSTDTQYF
. | TRBJ1-2 | TRBV6-5 | . | TGTGCCAGCACCCCCCAGGGCAGGGGAAACTATGGCTACACCTTC | CASTPQGRGNYGYTF
large | TRBJ2-5 | TRBV3-1 | TRBD1 | TGTGCCAGCAGCCAAGGGCCTCTCGGGACAGGCCAAGAGACCCAGTACTTC | CASSQGPLGTGQETQYF
few | TRBJ2-5 | TRBV20-1 | TRBD1 | TGCAGTGCTTGGGACAGACTCCAAGAGACCCAGTACTTC | CSAWDRLQETQYF
many | TRBJ1-6 | TRBV7-6 | . | TGTGCCAGCAGCTTAAACCCTGGGGATTCACCCCTCCACTTT | CASSLNPGDSPLHF
few | TRBJ2-2 | TRBV12-3/TRBV12-4 | TRBD1 | TGTGCCAGCAGGCCGGCCGGGACAGGGAGCACCGGGGAGCTGTTTTTT | CASRPAGTGSTGELFF
many | TRBJ2-2 | TRBV30 | TRBD2 | TGTGCCTGGGTAGCGGGAGTGGCGACCGGGGAGCTGTTTTTT | CAWVAGVATGELFF
many | TRBJ2-1 | TRBV3-1 | TRBD2 | TGTGCCAGCAGCCTGGCTAGCGGTGGTGGCTACAATGAGCAGTTCTTC | CASSLASGGGYNEQFF
. | TRBJ1-1 | TRBV29-1 | . | TGCAGCGTTTCGGCACAGCGAAACACTGAAGCTTTCTTT | CSVSAQRNTEAFF
. | TRBJ1-1 | TRBV7-2 | . | TGTGCCAGCAGCTTTAAAGGCATGAACACTGAAGCTTTCTTT | CASSFKGMNTEAFF
many | TRBJ2-7 | TRBV7-2 | TRBD2 | TGTGCCAGCAGCTTACTAGCGGCCTCTGTGGACGAGCAGTACTTC | CASSLLAASVDEQYF
many | TRBJ2-7 | TRBV19 | . | TGTGCCAGTAGTCCCCGCCTGCCAGCCTACGAGCAGTACTTC | CASSPRLPAYEQYF
many | TRBJ2-7 | TRBV5-4 | TRBD1 | TGTGCCAGCAGCGCTGGGACAGGGACCTCCTACGAGCAGTACTTC | CASSAGTGTSYEQYF